These T cell receptor beta chains were read from a single sample in a study of blood T cell repertoires in COVID-19. Generated by immunoSEQ multiplex PCR, the TCRdb table keeps only in-frame clones and is missing some. The sample has a few hundred thousand clones, approximately 90% seen once. Sequences were obtained from peripheral blood. These receptors were collected from a woman aged 50 to 60 who had recovered from COVID-19. Both conserved end residues are part of each CDR3. The order of the fields is CDR3 protein, V gene, J gene.

CDR3 protein: CASSSGSTGNTEAFF
V gene: TRBV5-4
J gene: TRBJ1-1

CDR3 protein: CASSLGQQETQYF
V gene: TRBV7-7
J gene: TRBJ2-5

CDR3 protein: CASSQDRTVSYNSPLHF
V gene: TRBV4-2
J gene: TRBJ1-6

CDR3 protein: CAWSRQALGNTIYF
V gene: TRBV30
J gene: TRBJ1-3

CDR3 protein: CASSPSGSTDTQYF
V gene: TRBV19
J gene: TRBJ2-3

CDR3 protein: CASSQGQGDGYTF
V gene: TRBV18
J gene: TRBJ1-2

CDR3 protein: CASSTDRRLAFF
V gene: TRBV5-1
J gene: TRBJ1-1

CDR3 protein: CASILTGGVGEKLFF
V gene: TRBV19
J gene: TRBJ1-4

CDR3 protein: CASSITLAANEQFF
V gene: TRBV19
J gene: TRBJ2-1

CDR3 protein: CASSLGRGIYSPLHF
V gene: TRBV11-2
J gene: TRBJ1-6

CDR3 protein: CASSLKGSRISPLHF
V gene: TRBV7-2
J gene: TRBJ1-6

CDR3 protein: CASRDSESYGYTF
V gene: TRBV9
J gene: TRBJ1-2

CDR3 protein: CAWSLGGPNQPQHF
V gene: TRBV30
J gene: TRBJ1-5

CDR3 protein: CSVRSGREQYF
V gene: TRBV29-1
J gene: TRBJ2-3

CDR3 protein: CASSPGQLNTEAFF
V gene: TRBV19
J gene: TRBJ1-1

CDR3 protein: CASSTTGQGAQPQHF
V gene: TRBV19
J gene: TRBJ1-5

CDR3 protein: CASSLFGTTNEKLFF
V gene: TRBV27
J gene: TRBJ1-4

CDR3 protein: CASSRPNEAGYTF
V gene: TRBV7-2
J gene: TRBJ1-2

CDR3 protein: CASSLFGGWETQYF
V gene: TRBV28
J gene: TRBJ2-5

CDR3 protein: CAISEPTSGGTSSYEQYF
V gene: TRBV10-3
J gene: TRBJ2-7

CDR3 protein: CASSSLPPGQRVKNIQYF
V gene: TRBV7-2
J gene: TRBJ2-4

CDR3 protein: CASSQGGQSTWRNTIYF
V gene: TRBV4-2
J gene: TRBJ1-3

CDR3 protein: CASSRRTRSSGHTEAFF
V gene: TRBV5-1
J gene: TRBJ1-1

CDR3 protein: CASSQDTTRGRGIAGGQETQYF
V gene: TRBV4-2
J gene: TRBJ2-5

CDR3 protein: CASTPRDRGPYGYTF
V gene: TRBV19
J gene: TRBJ1-2

CDR3 protein: CASRAGGGGTEAFF
V gene: TRBV6-1
J gene: TRBJ1-1

CDR3 protein: CASGQGVSSYEQYF
V gene: TRBV9
J gene: TRBJ2-7

CDR3 protein: CASGKGGNSYNEQFF
V gene: TRBV6-5
J gene: TRBJ2-1

CDR3 protein: CASSLGFFGTGTTYNEQFF
V gene: TRBV11-3
J gene: TRBJ2-1

CDR3 protein: CASSQDLSRGFYGYTF
V gene: TRBV4-3
J gene: TRBJ1-2

CDR3 protein: CASSSSGPTYNEQFF
V gene: TRBV5-1
J gene: TRBJ2-1

CDR3 protein: CASSSIPADTQYF
V gene: TRBV7-3
J gene: TRBJ2-3

CDR3 protein: CASSRQSSAEAFF
V gene: TRBV9
J gene: TRBJ1-1

CDR3 protein: CASSFSRDSTYGYTF
V gene: TRBV11-2
J gene: TRBJ1-2

CDR3 protein: CASSFRGAGYGYTF
V gene: TRBV27
J gene: TRBJ1-2

CDR3 protein: CASSSGTSAKETQYF
V gene: TRBV5-5
J gene: TRBJ2-5

CDR3 protein: CASREGGTDYGYTF
V gene: TRBV6-1
J gene: TRBJ1-2

CDR3 protein: CASSLLPTGTQYQETQYF
V gene: TRBV11-2
J gene: TRBJ2-5

CDR3 protein: CAMGTGNRGNQPQHF
V gene: TRBV28
J gene: TRBJ1-5

CDR3 protein: CASSPRRAGGLQTQYF
V gene: TRBV9
J gene: TRBJ2-5

CDR3 protein: CAVQASGYNEQFF
V gene: TRBV6-5
J gene: TRBJ2-1

CDR3 protein: CASSPPWRGRVYNEQFF
V gene: TRBV3-1/TRBV3-2
J gene: TRBJ2-1

CDR3 protein: CASSLVLGQEAFF
V gene: TRBV7-6
J gene: TRBJ1-1

CDR3 protein: CASSYPAGAVRTEAFF
V gene: TRBV7-2
J gene: TRBJ1-1

CDR3 protein: CASSLGQGAIYTEAFF
V gene: TRBV28
J gene: TRBJ1-1

CDR3 protein: CASSGQGRGEKLFF
V gene: TRBV9
J gene: TRBJ1-4

CDR3 protein: CASSLGVGGGINEQFF
V gene: TRBV7-9
J gene: TRBJ2-1

CDR3 protein: CASSLVGAGGNTIYF
V gene: TRBV9
J gene: TRBJ1-3

CDR3 protein: CASSQQGVQPQHF
V gene: TRBV6-6
J gene: TRBJ1-5

CDR3 protein: CASSQGPGGYYGYTF
V gene: TRBV3-1/TRBV3-2
J gene: TRBJ1-2